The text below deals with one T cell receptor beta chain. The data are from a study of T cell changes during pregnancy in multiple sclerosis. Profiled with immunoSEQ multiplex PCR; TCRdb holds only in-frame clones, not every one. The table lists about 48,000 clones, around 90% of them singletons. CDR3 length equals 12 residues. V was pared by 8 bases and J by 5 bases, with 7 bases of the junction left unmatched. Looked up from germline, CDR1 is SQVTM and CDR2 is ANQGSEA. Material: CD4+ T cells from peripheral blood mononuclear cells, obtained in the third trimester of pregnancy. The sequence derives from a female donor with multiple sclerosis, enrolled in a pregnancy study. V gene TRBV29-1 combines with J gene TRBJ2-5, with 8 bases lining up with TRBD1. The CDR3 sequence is CSFGQGGETQYF. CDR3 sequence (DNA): TGCAGCTTTGGACAGGGAGGTGAGACCCAGTACTTC.